The 2 T cell receptor beta chains below were found in one sample sequenced in a study of blood T cell repertoires in COVID-19 (dated by TCRdb to between 2020 and 2021). The library relied on the immunoSEQ multiplex PCR assay. TCRdb took over this immuneACCESS table, retaining in-frame rearrangements with V and J assigned. Such tables are incomplete; in checked studies, under half of the missing clones stem from an unresolved V gene, and the remainder is unexplained. The sample table shows 250,000 to 350,000 clones, and around 87% are seen once. The ten largest clones represent 3.5% to 4% of the sample. The material sequenced was peripheral blood. Receptors were obtained from a woman between 45 and 60 years old with active or convalescent COVID-19.

The rearrangement links TRBV11-2 to TRBJ2-7; TRBD2 is a possible D gene (7 bases). Per germline, CDR1 SGHAT and CDR2 FQNNGV. This CDR3 spans 14 amino acids. Trimming stripped 2 bases from V and 7 bases from J, with 15 bases between. The CDR3 sequence: CASSLRGGSWEQYF. In DNA, the CDR3 is TGTGCCAGCAGCTTAAGGGGGGGCAGCTGGGAGCAGTACTTC.

The chain employs TRBV6-5 and TRBJ1-2; 12 positions agree with TRBD1. Germline CDR1 reads MNHEY; CDR2 reads SVGAGI. Trimming at V came to 6 bases and at J to 8 bases, leaving 7 bases not matched to a gene. The CDR3 covers 14 residues. As DNA, the CDR3 is TGTGCCAGCAGCCGGGGACAGGGGGCGCAAGGCTACACCTTC. This codes for CASSRGQGAQGYTF.